The rows below give T cell receptor beta chains drawn from one sample of a study of T-cell reconstitution after alpha-beta-depleted transplantation in children. TCRdb re-called the PCR reads through MiXCR, storing one row per CDR3 protein. The sample holds approximately 800,000 distinct CDR3 sequences, less than 20% seen once. The sequencing used PBMCs, mostly from graft donor cells, collected 360 days after TCRalphabeta/CD19-depleted stem cell transplant. These receptors were taken from a male patient between 5 and 17 years old who had a stem cell transplant for acute lymphoblastic leukemia, so the T cells may come from the graft donor. The conserved cysteine and the conserved F or W are not part of the CDR3 here. Size is omitted from some rows. Given values are once, few, many or a class for expanded clones.

TRBV5-1,NA,TRBJ2-3,ASSLTGGPSTDTQY
TRBV29-1,NA,TRBJ1-4,SVERWGATNEKLF
TRBV25-1,many,TRBJ2-3,ASSVGGLSTDTQY
TRBV5-1,many,TRBJ1-2,ASSLGQGGYGYT
TRBV7-2,few,TRBJ2-3,ASRRRAGSSTDTQY
TRBV7-3,NA,TRBJ2-5,ASSLSFGSETQY
TRBV4-1,few,TRBJ1-2,ASSLTRGQDYGYT
TRBV6-5,few,TRBJ2-7,ASSYSGLGSSYEQY
TRBV4-2,NA,TRBJ1-6,ASSQGQGASNSPLH
TRBV12-3/TRBV12-4,many,TRBJ2-3,ASRRAGAPSDTQY
TRBV5-1,few,TRBJ2-1,ASSLSRATQYNEQF
TRBV7-2,many,TRBJ2-2,ASSLAGAGFAGELF
TRBV28,many,TRBJ2-1,ASTLRATDYNEQF
TRBV12-3/TRBV12-4,many,TRBJ2-1,ASTQLAGGFYNEQF
TRBV24-1,few,TRBJ1-2,ATSDNRAGYT
TRBV25-1,NA,TRBJ1-1,ASSERDREEAF
TRBV20-1,NA,TRBJ2-2,SARGHLDTGELF
TRBV7-3,few,TRBJ2-3,ASSHRGQITDTQY
TRBV5-1,NA,TRBJ1-4,ASSYSDRKNEKLF
TRBV10-3,NA,TRBJ1-1,AISEEFLNTEAF
TRBV14,few,TRBJ2-5,ASSQEGEGAGTETQY
TRBV9,NA,TRBJ1-4,ASSVIPTNEKLF
TRBV3-1,few,TRBJ1-1,ASSQDMNTEAF
TRBV2,NA,TRBJ2-6,ASSVRRSGANVLT
TRBV5-1,NA,TRBJ2-7,ASSLIAGSPEQY
TRBV12-3/TRBV12-4,many,TRBJ1-1,ASTSGRGKTEAF
TRBV19,NA,TRBJ1-1,ASRAGTGGTEAF
TRBV10-3,many,TRBJ2-7,AISESDHEQY
TRBV12-3/TRBV12-4,many,TRBJ1-2,ASSSSFGYGYT
TRBV7-2,many,TRBJ2-5,ASSLSSAYQETQY
TRBV29-1,NA,TRBJ2-3,SVEDPAQGGPDTQY
TRBV12-3/TRBV12-4,few,TRBJ2-2,ASSSHRGRSDGELF
TRBV4-1,few,TRBJ2-3,ASSQAAGADTQY
TRBV14,NA,TRBJ2-7,ASIKTGYHNEQY
TRBV7-9,NA,TRBJ1-1,ASSYLDRVNTEAF
TRBV11-3,NA,TRBJ2-1,ASSFDTRPYNEQF
TRBV29-1,NA,TRBJ2-2,SVESLNTGELF
TRBV2,few,TRBJ2-1,ASIPGQGFSNEQF
TRBV12-3/TRBV12-4,few,TRBJ2-2,ASSSRDRGAANTGELF
TRBV27,NA,TRBJ1-5,ASSLSRYQPQH
TRBV5-1,NA,TRBJ2-7,ASSLTSGSMYEQY
TRBV7-3,NA,TRBJ2-1,ASSLRGGRTLVSGSSYNEQF
TRBV4-1,NA,TRBJ2-1,ASSKKQGRLSSYNEQF
TRBV12-3/TRBV12-4,few,TRBJ1-2,ASRTLGGNYGYT
TRBV4-1,few,TRBJ2-1,ASSQEAGLSRQF
TRBV24-1,NA,TRBJ2-3,ATSDPTGDTQY
TRBV5-1,few,TRBJ2-7,ASSSLAGDYEQY
TRBV7-7,few,TRBJ2-1,ASSFLAGHNEQF
TRBV7-3,many,TRBJ2-1,ASSSHPGPGRNEQF
TRBV29-1,NA,TRBJ2-3,SVEGPLGQGAIHTDTQY
TRBV18,NA,TRBJ1-1,ASSLIQRNTEAF
TRBV2,NA,TRBJ2-1,ARTGTSVYNEQF
TRBV13,NA,TRBJ2-3,ASSLGFDDTDTQY